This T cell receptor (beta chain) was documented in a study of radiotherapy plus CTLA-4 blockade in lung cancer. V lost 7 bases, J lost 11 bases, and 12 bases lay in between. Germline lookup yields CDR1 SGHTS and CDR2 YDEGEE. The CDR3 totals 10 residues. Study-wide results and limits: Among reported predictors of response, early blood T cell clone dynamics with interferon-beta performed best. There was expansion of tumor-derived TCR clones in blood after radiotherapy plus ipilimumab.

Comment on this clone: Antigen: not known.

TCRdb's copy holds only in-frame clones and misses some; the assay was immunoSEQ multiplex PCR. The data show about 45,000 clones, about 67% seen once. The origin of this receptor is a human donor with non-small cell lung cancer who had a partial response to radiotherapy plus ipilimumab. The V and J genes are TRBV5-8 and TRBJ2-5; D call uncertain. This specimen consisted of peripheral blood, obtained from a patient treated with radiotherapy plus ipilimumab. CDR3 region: CASQLPLQYF. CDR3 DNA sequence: TGTGCCAGCCAACTTCCTTTGCAGTACTTC.